Listed below are T cell receptor beta chains from one sample, sequenced in a study of Ad26.COV2.S vaccination and SARS-CoV-2 variants. The protocol was immunoSEQ multiplex PCR, while the TCRdb copy is restricted to in-frame clones and leaves out a portion. The data contain around 370,000 clones, under 95% of them singletons. The sequencing used peripheral blood, collected after recovery from COVID-19. The receptors were sampled from a human donor who had recovered from COVID-19. Each CDR3 is given with its conserved first and last residue. A D gene is named only where the DNA matches it firmly. A clone size is listed for some rows: how often the clone was seen (once, few, many), or a class if it is expanded.

>TRBJ2-7|.|TRBV7-9|14|TRBD1
CASRPDRNSYEQYF
TGTGCCAGCAGACCGGACAGGAACTCCTACGAGCAGTACTTC
>TRBJ2-6|.|TRBV5-1|16|.
CASSGTGTSGANVLTF
TGCGCCAGCAGCGGTACAGGGACCTCTGGGGCCAACGTCCTGACTTTC
>TRBJ1-5|.|TRBV3-1/TRBV3-2|17|.
CASSQDRDPSESQPQHF
TGTGCCAGCAGCCAAGACCGGGACCCCTCGGAGAGTCAGCCCCAGCATTTT
>TRBJ2-7|.|TRBV2|14|.
CASSDLWGAYEQYF
TGTGCCAGCAGTGATTTGTGGGGGGCTTACGAGCAGTACTTC
>TRBJ1-6|.|TRBV10-2|13|.
CASSVQTNSPLHF
TGCGCCAGCAGTGTACAGACGAATTCACCCCTCCACTTT
>TRBJ2-3|.|TRBV5-4|15|TRBD1
CASSYFGQVVNTQYF
TGTGCCAGCAGCTACTTCGGACAGGTTGTAAATACGCAGTATTTT
>TRBJ1-2|.|TRBV7-9|13|.
CASSHGLDYGYTF
TGTGCCAGCAGCCACGGTTTAGACTATGGCTACACCTTC
>TRBJ2-5|.|TRBV25-1|16|.
CASSEFGAGEQETQYF
TGTGCCAGCAGTGAATTCGGCGCAGGGGAGCAAGAGACCCAGTACTTC
>TRBJ2-7|.|TRBV25-1|15|TRBD1
CASSDHRDRAREQYF
TGTGCCAGCAGTGATCACCGGGACAGGGCCCGCGAGCAGTACTTC
>TRBJ2-5|once|TRBV5-1|14|.
CASSLDPGAETQYF
TGCGCCAGCAGCTTGGACCCAGGGGCAGAGACCCAGTACTTC
>TRBJ1-4|.|TRBV7-9|15|.
CASSLVRSTNEKLFF
TGTGCCAGCAGCTTAGTACGATCAACTAATGAAAAACTGTTTTTT
>TRBJ1-3|.|TRBV29-1|15|.
CSVVSGTDSGNTIYF
TGCAGCGTTGTCAGCGGGACTGACTCTGGAAACACCATATATTTT
>TRBJ2-1|.|TRBV6-4|15|.
CASSDIGGPYNEQFF
TGTGCCAGCAGTGACATCGGGGGACCCTACAATGAGCAGTTCTTC
>TRBJ1-6|.|TRBV6-1|15|.
CASSSDHRNNSPLHF
TGTGCCAGCAGTTCGGACCACCGAAATAATTCACCCCTCCACTTT
>TRBJ2-3|.|TRBV6-5|15|TRBD1
CASSTTGGGTDTQYF
TGTGCCAGCAGTACGACAGGGGGTGGCACAGATACGCAGTATTTT
>TRBJ1-2|.|TRBV20-1|11|.
CSDSGQGPISF
TGCAGTGATAGTGGGCAGGGGCCCATCTCCTTC
>TRBJ2-7|.|TRBV28|13|.
CASSFYWAYEQYF
TGTGCCAGCAGTTTCTATTGGGCCTACGAGCAGTACTTC
>TRBJ2-3|once|TRBV3-1/TRBV3-2|14|.
CASSQVTYTDTQYF
TGTGCCAGCAGCCAGGTGACCTACACAGATACGCAGTATTTT
>TRBJ1-1|.|TRBV29-1|17|.
CSVPGVRGTNQNTEAFF
TGCAGCGTGCCAGGGGTTCGGGGAACTAACCAGAACACTGAAGCTTTCTTT
>TRBJ1-5|.|TRBV21-1|15|.
CASSKSEECNQPQHF
TGTGCCAGCAGCAAATCAGAAGAGTGCAATCAGCCCCAGCATTTT
>TRBJ2-7|.|TRBV7-9|14|TRBD1
CASSSPGGLHEQYF
TGTGCCAGCAGCTCCCCAGGGGGCTTACACGAGCAGTACTTC
>TRBJ1-1|.|TRBV19|14|.
CATKHGPGGTEAFF
TGTGCCACAAAACATGGGCCCGGGGGAACTGAAGCTTTCTTT
>TRBJ1-4|once|TRBV2|15|TRBD1
CASSEKTGRDEKLFF
TGTGCCAGCAGTGAAAAGACAGGGAGGGATGAAAAACTGTTTTTT
>TRBJ2-1|once|TRBV4-1|17|TRBD2
CASSQVLAGGRENEQFF
TGCGCCAGCAGCCAAGTACTAGCGGGGGGCCGTGAGAATGAGCAGTTCTTC
>TRBJ1-1|.|TRBV11-2|16|TRBD1
CASSLVQGALGTEAFF
TGTGCCAGCAGCTTAGTACAGGGGGCGCTTGGGACTGAAGCTTTCTTT
>TRBJ1-5|.|TRBV9|14|.
CASSPGTTNQPQHF
TGTGCCAGCAGCCCCGGGACCACCAATCAGCCCCAGCATTTT
>TRBJ2-5|.|TRBV18|17|TRBD1
CASSPLGGTGLGETQYF
TGTGCCAGCTCACCGCTTGGAGGGACAGGGTTGGGAGAGACCCAGTACTTC
>TRBJ1-1|.|TRBV6-2/TRBV6-3|13|TRBD1
CASRYRGVAEAFF
TGTGCCAGCAGATACAGGGGAGTCGCTGAAGCTTTCTTT
>TRBJ2-3|.|TRBV3-1/TRBV3-2|15|.
CASSHFRRSTDTQYF
TGTGCCAGCAGCCATTTTCGGCGTAGCACAGATACGCAGTATTTT
>TRBJ2-5|.|TRBV9|12|.
CASSSQGETQYF
TGTGCCAGCAGCTCGCAGGGGGAGACCCAGTACTTC
>TRBJ2-3|.|TRBV9|13|.
CASSVEDFGTQYF
TGTGCCAGCAGCGTAGAGGATTTCGGTACGCAGTATTTT
>TRBJ1-1|.|TRBV10-3|13|.
CAITQQVNTEAFF
TGTGCCATCACCCAACAAGTGAACACTGAAGCTTTCTTT
>TRBJ1-2|.|TRBV5-1|14|.
CASSLDGPRGGYTF
TGCGCCAGCAGCTTGGACGGGCCCCGAGGTGGCTACACCTTC
>TRBJ2-5|.|TRBV5-1|14|TRBD1
CASSLGQGKETQYF
TGCGCCAGCAGCTTGGGACAGGGTAAAGAGACCCAGTACTTC
>TRBJ1-3|.|TRBV11-2|14|.
CASSPRSDGNTIYF
TGTGCCAGCAGCCCCCGGTCGGATGGAAACACCATATATTTT
>TRBJ1-2|.|TRBV15|14|.
CATSREILNYGYTF
TGTGCCACCAGCAGAGAGATACTTAACTATGGCTACACCTTC
>TRBJ2-3|.|TRBV12-5|12|.
CASGLVLQTQYF
TGTGCTAGTGGTTTGGTACTCCAGACGCAGTATTTT
>TRBJ2-1|.|TRBV29-1|14|.
CSVENTRSYNEQFF
TGCAGCGTTGAAAACACCCGTTCCTACAATGAGCAGTTCTTC
>TRBJ1-4|.|TRBV29-1|13|.
CSVLQGGWEKLFF
TGCAGCGTTCTCCAGGGAGGATGGGAAAAACTGTTTTTT
>TRBJ1-2|.|TRBV5-4|13|.
CASSADGLYGYTF
TGTGCCAGCAGCGCGGACGGCCTCTATGGCTACACCTTC
>TRBJ2-3|.|TRBV6-1|16|.
CASSERRLAITDTQYF
TGTGCCAGCAGTGAACGGCGGCTAGCGATCACAGATACGCAGTATTTT
>TRBJ2-2|.|TRBV9|16|TRBD1
CASSETGYRGTGELFF
TGTGCCAGCAGCGAGACGGGATACAGGGGCACCGGGGAGCTGTTTTTT
>TRBJ1-1|.|TRBV2|15|TRBD1
CASSEQGALNTEAFF
TGTGCCAGCAGTGAACAGGGGGCGTTGAACACTGAAGCTTTCTTT
>TRBJ2-2|.|TRBV18|16|.
CASSPPQGPSTGELFF
TGTGCCAGCTCACCACCACAGGGTCCGTCCACCGGGGAGCTGTTTTTT
>TRBJ2-1|.|TRBV10-3|13|.
CAICRRPEDEQFF
TGTGCCATCTGCCGTCGACCGGAGGATGAGCAGTTCTTC
>TRBJ1-5|.|TRBV18|14|.
CASSPLEGNQPQHF
TGTGCCAGCTCACCCTTAGAGGGTAACCAGCCCCAGCATTTT